These 8 T cell receptor beta chains were all obtained from the same sample, sequenced in a study of OX40 agonist ivuxolimab in advanced cancers. Data came from immunoSEQ multiplex PCR; TCRdb stores just in-frame clones and leaves some out. The profile shows around 23,000 clones, approximately 80% of them singletons. Sequencing was performed on CD4+ or CD8+ T cells sorted from blood, taken in a trial of the OX40 agonist ivuxolimab. All receptors come from an adult with an advanced solid tumor such as melanoma, head and neck, liver or kidney cancer.

The genes are TRBV28 and TRBJ2-3; D remains unclear. This CDR3 has 16 amino acids. Germline CDR1 reads MDHEN; CDR2 reads SYDVKM. Trimming left V 10 bases short and J 5 bases short, with 25 bases between. CDR3 sequence reads: CATKPTSVSRRDTQYF. CDR3 bases: TGTGCCACCAAACCAACCTCGGTCAGCAGGAGAGATACGCAGTATTTT. The variable domain in full, with the rest retrieved from reference TRBV28 and TRBJ2-3, is DVKVTQSSRYLVKRTGEKVFLECVQDMDHENMFWYRQDPGLGLRLIYFSYDVKMKEKGDIPEGYSVSREKKERFSLILESASTNQTSMYLCATKPTSVSRRDTQYFGPGTRLTVL.

This rearrangement joins TRBV5-1 to TRBJ1-2; 10 nucleotides line up with TRBD1. The V gene's germline CDR1 is SGHRS and CDR2 YFSETQ. The V gene end was trimmed by 4 bases and the J gene end by 0 bases; junction bases not matched to a gene: 3. There are 15 residues in the CDR3. The CDR3 DNA is TGCGCCAGCAGCCTAGGACAGGGGGCTAACTATGGCTACACCTTC. It yields the protein CASSLGQGANYGYTF.

The chain carries TRBV4-2 and TRBJ2-1, with 10 bases aligning to TRBD2. Germline V gene lookup returns CDR1 LGHNA and CDR2 YNFKEQ. The CDR3 runs to 16 residues. J gave up 7 bases and V 1 base, and 7 bases lay outside the gene matches. CDR3 in DNA: TGTGCCAGCAGCCAAGGAACTAGCGGGGATTTTAATGAGCAGTTCTTC. It specifies CASSQGTSGDFNEQFF.

Worth noting for this clone: In the same sample, other DNA sequences code for this CDR3. The chain joins TRBV19 to TRBJ1-1; D ambiguous. V lost 3 bases and J 1 base, leaving 6 bases between the germline ends. Germline lookup yields CDR1 LNHDA and CDR2 SQIVND (reference sequence). This CDR3 spans 13 amino acids. Written as DNA, the CDR3 is TGTGCCAGTAGTATTGGCGGGAACACTGAAGCTTTCTTT. Its translation is CASSIGGNTEAFF.

V usage is TRBV28 and J usage is TRBJ1-1; TRBD1 might be the D (6 bases). The V and J ends lost 10 bases and 2 bases respectively, with 14 bases between them. The CDR3 covers 13 residues. Per germline, CDR1 MDHEN and CDR2 SYDVKM. This CDR3 reads CATDMDSNTEAFF. DNA of the CDR3: TGTGCCACCGATATGGACAGTAACACTGAAGCTTTCTTT.

The genes are TRBV27 and TRBJ2-1, with a weak D call TRBD1 (5 bases). The V gene lost 5 bases and the J gene lost 7 bases, with 9 bases spanning the gap. The CDR3 totals 12 residues. Germline assignment: CDR1 MNHEY and CDR2 SMNVEV (reference sequence). The CDR3 coding sequence is TGTGCCAGCAGTGGTAGGACAAATGAGCAGTTCTTC. This translates into CASSGRTNEQFF.

This chain uses TRBV2 with TRBJ1-1; 7 bases agree with TRBD1. The V and J ends lost 6 bases and 4 bases, in that order; junction bases with no gene match: 5. The CDR3 spans 13 residues. The germline V gene has CDR1 SNHLY and CDR2 FYNNEI. CDR3 loop: CASSPGQSTEAFF. CDR3 nucleotide sequence: TGTGCCAGCAGCCCGGGACAGAGCACTGAAGCTTTCTTT.

This clone is a singleton in its sample. The V gene is TRBV6-6, the J gene TRBJ2-7; 9 bases fit TRBD1. CDR3 length: 14 residues. Trimming cost V 5 bases and J 4 bases; bases outside gene matches: 6. Germline-derived CDR1 and CDR2 are MNHNY and SVGAGI (reference sequence). CDR3 DNA sequence: TGTGCCAGCAGTCGGGACAGGGTGTGGTACGAGCAGTACTTC. It codes for CASSRDRVWYEQYF.